The present T cell receptor beta chain was sequenced within a study of preoperative IRX-2 immunotherapy in early breast cancer. The data were produced by immunoSEQ multiplex PCR, yet TCRdb's version contains in-frame clones alone and is incomplete. The sample comprises some 19,000 clones, 85% of which are singletons, and roughly 1.1% rests with the top ten. Treatment indicated: preoperative locoregional IRX-2 cytokine immunotherapy. This phase Ib study tested locoregional IRX-2 cytokine immunotherapy given before surgery. Germline V gene lookup returns CDR1 SQVTM and CDR2 ANQGSEA. V shed 4 bases and J 3 bases; nucleotides not matched to a gene: 3. This CDR3 contains 13 residues.

The material sequenced was lymph node tissue, taken after IRX-2 immunotherapy. The clonotype originates from a human donor with breast cancer. V usage is TRBV29-1 and J usage is TRBJ2-7; TRBD1 agrees at 10 bases. The CDR3 DNA sequence: TGCAGCGTTGCCGGACAGGGGGGCTACGAGCAGTACTTC. It translates to CSVAGQGGYEQYF.